Listed below are T cell receptor beta chains from one sample, sequenced in a study of tumor-infiltrating lymphocytes in localized non-small cell lung cancer. Data came from immunoSEQ multiplex PCR; TCRdb stores just in-frame clones and leaves some out. The data hold approximately 15,000 clones, with about 70% observed a single time. Input material: lung tumor tissue. These receptor sequences come from a human donor with non-small cell lung cancer. The conserved cysteine and the conserved F or W are not part of the CDR3 here. Only part of the rows carry a size: once, few, many, or a class if the clone is expanded.

>-|TRBJ1-4|TRBV6-1
ASSTYRGPNEKLF
>-|TRBJ2-3|TRBV4-3
ASSQGGNSDTQY
>medium-sized|TRBJ2-1|TRBV9
ASSVGTSSYNEQF
>-|TRBJ1-1|TRBV29-1
SVVETGNTEAF
>-|TRBJ2-3|TRBV9
ASSVATGVAGTDTQY
>-|TRBJ1-5|TRBV7-2
ASSSDRGAWQPQH
>-|TRBJ1-2|TRBV10-2
ATSTGAQNYGYT
>-|TRBJ1-5|TRBV6-1
ASRHLEDQPQH
>-|TRBJ2-3|TRBV6-1
ASSAGTGTDTQY
>once|TRBJ2-2|TRBV25-1
ASSEAGMVTGELF
>-|TRBJ2-2|TRBV5-1
ASSLDLTGNTGELF
>-|TRBJ2-3|TRBV5-1
ASSRRALQDTQY
>-|TRBJ1-1|TRBV5-1
ASSWGSLTEAF
>few|TRBJ2-7|TRBV7-9
ASSSAGTGGEQY
>-|TRBJ2-3|TRBV7-2
ASSLGLAGTDTQY
>-|TRBJ2-7|TRBV5-8
ASSSRAGYEQY
>once|TRBJ2-1|TRBV7-2
ASSLLGSYYNEQF
>-|TRBJ1-1|TRBV18
ASSFDRGPTNTEAF
>few|TRBJ1-3|TRBV5-1
ASNPTPSSGNTIY
>once|TRBJ2-1|TRBV11-3
ASSLDRGNEQF
>few|TRBJ2-1|TRBV7-9
ASSFWTSGSGEQF
>-|TRBJ1-6|TRBV7-2
ASSLGGSYNSPLH
>once|TRBJ1-5|TRBV19
ASSTFWGVNQPQH
>-|TRBJ1-2|TRBV6-5
ASSYSTAVNYGYT
>-|TRBJ2-3|TRBV29-1
SASAGEVADTQY
>-|TRBJ2-7|TRBV18
ASSPPSVASSYEQY
>-|TRBJ1-1|TRBV7-9
ASRPNPGQAHTEAF
>-|TRBJ2-7|TRBV7-8
ASSPRGRSYEQY
>few|TRBJ1-1|TRBV2
ASSRQTTQGGAF
>few|TRBJ2-1|TRBV18
ASSPNRGEQF
>-|TRBJ2-1|TRBV10-3
AISESGQGVSVYNEQF
>few|TRBJ2-2|TRBV7-6
ASSRPPSGGAAGELF
>-|TRBJ1-5|TRBV4-1
ASSLTVNSNQPQH
>-|TRBJ2-5|TRBV30
AWSGPGSLSQETQY
>-|TRBJ2-3|TRBV7-2
ASSANPGYTDTQY